This TCR beta chain was identified during a study of shared clonotypes between healthy human individuals (dated by TCRdb to the early 2020s). The study in broad terms: Three men and two women, aged 18 to 49 years, made up the cohort. Per donor, three plates each were used for CD4 naive and CD4 memory, two for CD8 naive, and one for CD8 memory. To estimate repertoire size and how much clonotype sharing occurs between individuals, the study deeply sequenced the blood TCR repertoires of five healthy adults. Different laboratories and diverse techniques were used to prepare libraries and sequence TCR repertoires, to increase sequencing depth and limit assay-specific biases. Each donor's leukapheresis produced roughly between about 0.8 and 8.9 billion PBMCs. The paper as a whole reports these results and caveats: When a handful of donors were compared, the shared fraction of clonotypes was approximately 5% for naive CD4, more than 3% for naive CD8, more than 2% for memory CD4, and 0.35% to 0.4% for memory CD8. Pairwise subsampling indicated that sequencing depth was expected to affect the degree of clonotype sharing among donors. Naive subsets generally had larger estimated clonotype richness than memory subsets. Only blood was sampled, and tissue TCR repertoires likely differ from those in blood. Rarefaction of sorted-subset datasets indicated incomplete sequencing despite the large sequencing depth. Because the study included only a small number of donors, the genetic and exposure-history diversity represented was limited. Compared with non-shared clonotypes, clonotypes shared by all four sorted-subset donors had higher generation probabilities.

Using the deep immunoSEQ assay, TCR CDR3 regions were amplified from genomic DNA by multiplex PCR. For each cell subset, the extracted genomic DNA was distributed evenly across all wells of several immunoSEQ 96-well plates, and each plate served as one replicate. For sorted subsets, each replicate PCR was loaded with about 200 ng genomic DNA, equivalent to 32,000 or so T cell genomes. Purified libraries were measured with a Qubit 3.0 fluorometer, size-checked on a Bioanalyzer 2100, and measured again with the KAPA Library Quantification kit. Every immunoSEQ 96-well plate was sequenced on a dedicated single-read 150-cycle Illumina NextSeq 550 flow cell. As for the original processing: Because only junctional sequences without quality scores were contained in the immunoSEQ output, filtering matching that applied to full-length reads could not be performed. Sequences were annotated with PyIR, a Python wrapper for IgBLAST v1.9, using IMGT germline references to assign V/J genes and CDR3. Reads were filtered out if the reads had weak V/J assignments (E-value above 1e-6), no CDR3, stop codons, out-of-frame junctions, or ambiguous translated residues. V3J clonotypes were defined as sequences sharing the same inferred V gene, J gene, and CDR3 amino acid sequence. Percentage overlap between repertoires was calculated by dividing the number of shared unique clonotypes by the size of the smaller repertoire. RTK rarefaction, the Chao1 estimator, and Recon v2.1 estimates of unobserved clonotypes were used to assess repertoire richness. For all TCRbeta clonotypes obtained by the gDNA method from four donors, generation probabilities were computed with OLGA. In TCRdb, the immuneACCESS table is reduced to in-frame sequences with V and J assigned. These tables do not hold every clone; where another copy was compared, an unresolved V gene accounts for under half, and the others remain unexplained. The DNA gave D and trimming, while V, J and clone size come from that table. The sample table shows around 650,000 clones, and 95% to 96% are seen once. The biggest ten clones account for roughly 0.1% of the sample.

CD8 naive samples were CD45RO-negative cells positively selected for CCR7, giving a CD45RA+CCR7+ population that excluded TemRA cells. Donors were healthy HIV-negative adults with no recently reported acute infections or vaccinations. Every donor was a Caucasian adult living in Nashville, Tennessee, USA. Blood was collected by leukapheresis, and PBMCs were isolated by Ficoll-Histopaque density gradient centrifugation and then cryopreserved in liquid nitrogen vapor phase. Analytical flow cytometry was used to check the purity and quantity of every magnetically sorted T cell population. From each sorted fraction, genomic DNA was isolated and quantified by UV absorbance on a Nanodrop 2000c. CDR1 and CDR2 (SEHNR, FQNEAQ) derive from the germline V gene (reference sequence). V ends up 5 bases short and J 4 bases short, with an unmatched junction base count of 14. The CDR3, cysteine through phenylalanine, is 18 amino acids long. The sequence is cut down to CDR3 DNA, 54 bases in frame from base 1.

On this clone: Its specific antigen is unknown. Base-call qualities are not available, and no considerably larger clone is one nucleotide away.

The sequence came from a young woman in good health. The sample consisted of naive CD8+ T cells sorted from blood. The cell subset or site label, read with the paper, signifies: CD45RA+CCR7+. The V gene is TRBV7-9 and the J gene is TRBJ2-2, with 9 central nucleotides matching TRBD2. The CDR3 loop reads CASSPPLRLAGATGELFF. In nucleotide form, the sequence is TGTGCCAGCAGCCCCCCCCTGAGGTTAGCGGGAGCCACCGGGGAGCTGTTTTTT.